This T cell receptor beta chain was obtained from a study of shared clonotypes between healthy human individuals. Overall study context: A donor's plate count was three for CD4 naive and three for CD4 memory; CD8 naive had two and CD8 memory one. Whole-study findings and limits: Naive subsets, compared against memory subsets, generally had larger estimated richness values. Sorted-subset sequencing, rarefaction showed, was incomplete despite large depth.

Regarding this clone: The antigen is undetermined.

The length of the CDR3 is 15 residues. The V segment lost 3 bases and the J segment 3 bases; nucleotides outside the gene matches: 8. Germline CDR1 is GTSNPN and CDR2 is SVGIG (reference sequence). CD45RA+ naive and CD45RA-negative memory subsets were separated from CD4+ cells. TCRdb's table, derived via immunoSEQ multiplex PCR, lists solely in-frame clones and lacks some. The sample lists more than 1.2 million clones; about 98.5% were seen once. The sequence derives from a man aged 25-40 years in good health. The J gene is TRBJ2-7, the V gene TRBV30, with 10 bases lining up with TRBD2. The material sequenced was naive CD4+ T cells sorted from blood. As for subset: CD45RA+ positively selected. CDR3 sequence: CAWSDLAGVHYEQYF. CDR3 DNA: TGTGCCTGGAGCGATCTAGCGGGAGTTCACTACGAGCAGTACTTC.